This is a list of T cell receptor beta chains from one sample in a study of T cell changes during pregnancy in multiple sclerosis. Data came from immunoSEQ multiplex PCR; TCRdb stores just in-frame clones and leaves some out. The repertoire has 85,000 to 100,000 clones, 93% of them found once; the top ten carry more than 0.75%. Specimen: peripheral blood, collected after pregnancy. Source of these receptors: a female donor with multiple sclerosis, enrolled in a pregnancy study. The CDR3 runs from the conserved cysteine through the conserved F or W. D genes are given only for firm matches. Part of the rows lack a size; the others show once, few, many or a class for expanded clones.

cdr3_nt cdr3_aa clone_size d_call j_call v_call
TGTGCCAGCAGCTCCGGGGCCTACAGGGGGTCCTACGAGCAGTACTTC CASSSGAYRGSYEQYF - TRBD1 TRBJ2-7 TRBV7-9
TGTGCCAGCAGTTCTTTAGCGAGAAACCATGAAAAACTGTTTTTT CASSSLARNHEKLFF - - TRBJ1-4 TRBV6-5
TGCGCCAGCAGCTTGACCTCCCAGGGGCTTACCTACGAGCAGTACTTC CASSLTSQGLTYEQYF - - TRBJ2-7 TRBV5-1
TGTGCCAGCAGTTACGACCGGGACACGATCTACGAGCAGTACTTC CASSYDRDTIYEQYF - - TRBJ2-7 TRBV6-5
TGTGCCAGCAGCCCAGGGACTAGCGCCGGGGAGCTGTTTTTT CASSPGTSAGELFF - TRBD2 TRBJ2-2 TRBV7-2
TGTGCCAGCAGCCCCGGGGTCAATGAGCAGTTCTTC CASSPGVNEQFF - - TRBJ2-1 TRBV7-6
TGTGCCAGCAGCTTGGGTGGGGGACTAGCGGCGGAGACCCAGTACTTC CASSLGGGLAAETQYF once TRBD2 TRBJ2-5 TRBV5-8
TGTGCCAGCAGTCTTGACAGGGGGCCCCAGCATTTT CASSLDRGPQHF - TRBD1 TRBJ1-5 TRBV13
TGTGCCAGTAGTTGGACAGGTCAGAACACTGAAGCTTTCTTT CASSWTGQNTEAFF few TRBD1 TRBJ1-1 TRBV19
TGTGCCAGCAGCGTAGGGACTAGCGGAATATACGAGCAGTACTTC CASSVGTSGIYEQYF - TRBD2 TRBJ2-7 TRBV9
TGTGCCAGCAGCCCTGACAGGAATCAGCCCCAGCATTTT CASSPDRNQPQHF - - TRBJ1-5 TRBV7-2
TGTGCCAGCAGCCCGCAGCGGGGCACAGATACGCAGTATTTT CASSPQRGTDTQYF - - TRBJ2-3 TRBV5-4
TGTGCCAGCAGTTACTCGCATGGCTCGACCGGGGAGCTGTTTTTT CASSYSHGSTGELFF - - TRBJ2-2 TRBV6-5
TGTGCCAGCAGCTTAGTAATACAGGGAAGCACCGGGGAGCTGTTTTTT CASSLVIQGSTGELFF - - TRBJ2-2 TRBV7-9
TGCGCCAGCAGCTTGCAAGGTCGGAGGGGCTACACCTTC CASSLQGRRGYTF - - TRBJ1-2 TRBV5-1
TGTGCCAGCAGCGTAGGCGGGTCCTCCTACGAGCAGTACTTC CASSVGGSSYEQYF - - TRBJ2-7 TRBV9
TGTGCCAGCAGTGACCCTCAGGGGTGGTTCACAGATACGCAGTATTTT CASSDPQGWFTDTQYF - - TRBJ2-3 TRBV2
TGTGCCAGCAGTCGGAGACAGTACAAAACTGAAGCTTTCTTT CASSRRQYKTEAFF - - TRBJ1-1 TRBV2
TGCGCCAGCAGTGACAGGGTGGGATATGGCTACACCTTC CASSDRVGYGYTF - - TRBJ1-2 TRBV10-1
TGTGCCATCACCGGGTTAGTCCCCGCGGGGAAACAGAACACCGGGGAGCTGTTTTTT CAITGLVPAGKQNTGELFF - - TRBJ2-2 TRBV10-3
TGTGCCAGCAGTAAGCAGGGAGGTTCCTACGAGCAGTACTTC CASSKQGGSYEQYF - - TRBJ2-7 TRBV27
TGTGCCAGCAGTTCCCCCGTTGATCGGACCGGGGAGCTGTTTTTT CASSSPVDRTGELFF - - TRBJ2-2 TRBV27
TGTGCCGGCAGCTTACCGCCGGGACAGGGGGTAAACGAGCGGTACTTC CAGSLPPGQGVNERYF - TRBD1 TRBJ2-7 TRBV5-6
TGTGCCAGCTCAACGGGACAGCCTCAAAATGAAAAACTGTTTTTT CASSTGQPQNEKLFF - TRBD1 TRBJ1-4 TRBV18
TGTGCCAGCAGCCCCTCCGGGTTTAGCACAGATACGCAGTATTTT CASSPSGFSTDTQYF - - TRBJ2-3 TRBV28
TGTGCCAGCAGCCCACGGACAGGGATGATCCTCTACAATGAGCAGTTCTTC CASSPRTGMILYNEQFF - TRBD1 TRBJ2-1 TRBV9
TGTGCCAGCAGCTTGGGCGGTTACCAAGAGACCCAGTACTTC CASSLGGYQETQYF - - TRBJ2-5 TRBV5-6
TGTGCCAGCTCACCGACAGGGGGCGCGCATGGCTACACCTTC CASSPTGGAHGYTF - TRBD1 TRBJ1-2 TRBV18
TGTGCCAGCAGCCAAGATCTCGGAACGGGACAACTCTACAATGAGCAGTTCTTC CASSQDLGTGQLYNEQFF - - TRBJ2-1 TRBV4-2
TGTGCCAGTAGTATCCTAGCGGGAGGTAATAATGAGCAGTTCTTC CASSILAGGNNEQFF once TRBD2 TRBJ2-1 TRBV19
TGTGCCAGCAGCTTAGCCCTGGGGACAGGGGTCCCCCAAGAGACCCAGTACTTC CASSLALGTGVPQETQYF - TRBD1 TRBJ2-5 TRBV7-6
TGTGCCAGCAGTGAAGGACGGCAGGTAGACGAGCAGTACTTC CASSEGRQVDEQYF - - TRBJ2-7 TRBV6-1
TGTGCCAGCAGCTTTGGGGGACAGGATGGCTACACCTTC CASSFGGQDGYTF - TRBD1 TRBJ1-2 TRBV7-9
TGCGCCAGCAGTTGGACAGGGGCGGCCACTGAAGCTTTCTTT CASSWTGAATEAFF - TRBD1 TRBJ1-1 TRBV5-1
TGTGCCATCAGCGGGATGACAGATACGCAGTATTTT CAISGMTDTQYF - - TRBJ2-3 TRBV10-3
TGCGCCAGCAGCGTATCGACGGAGGCCTACAATGAGCAGTTCTTC CASSVSTEAYNEQFF once - TRBJ2-1 TRBV5-1
TGTGCCAGCAGCCCACAGGGGGCGGTGAACACTGAAGCTTTCTTT CASSPQGAVNTEAFF - TRBD1 TRBJ1-1 TRBV11-2
TGTGCCAGTAGCTTAGCGGGAGGGAGCGGGGAGCTGTTTTTT CASSLAGGSGELFF - TRBD2 TRBJ2-2 TRBV19
TGCGCCAGCAGCCCCGCGGGCCTGGGGAATGAGCAGTTCTTC CASSPAGLGNEQFF - - TRBJ2-1 TRBV5-1
TGCAGCGCTCTAACAGGGACCAACACTGAAGCTTTCTTT CSALTGTNTEAFF - - TRBJ1-1 TRBV29-1
TGTGCCAGCAGCGTAGCCGGGACAGATAAAGAGACCCAGTACTTC CASSVAGTDKETQYF - TRBD1 TRBJ2-5 TRBV9
TGTGCCAGCACGCGGGACAGGGGGAAGTACGAGCAGTACTTC CASTRDRGKYEQYF - TRBD1 TRBJ2-7 TRBV25-1
TGTGCCAGTAGTCCCGGCCGACAGACCTCGTCCTACGAGCAGTACTTC CASSPGRQTSSYEQYF - - TRBJ2-7 TRBV19
TGTGCCAGCAGTTTTCCCAGAAGGACAGGGCGCACCGGGGAGCTGTTTTTT CASSFPRRTGRTGELFF - TRBD1 TRBJ2-2 TRBV28
TGTGCCAGCACCTCGGGGAGGGACGAGCAGTACTTC CASTSGRDEQYF - TRBD2 TRBJ2-7 TRBV28
TGTGCCTGGAGTGTAGATACAGGGGGCGGCGGAGAGACCCAGTACTTC CAWSVDTGGGGETQYF - TRBD1 TRBJ2-5 TRBV30
TGTGCCATCAGTGAATCGGGGCTAGCGGGGGGAATCTACGAGCAGTACTTC CAISESGLAGGIYEQYF - TRBD2 TRBJ2-7 TRBV10-3
TGTGCCAGCAGAACACAGGGGCCGATCAATCAGCCCCAGCATTTT CASRTQGPINQPQHF - TRBD1 TRBJ1-5 TRBV6-1
TGCAGCCCCGTCATGGGGCCGAACACTGAAGCTTTCTTT CSPVMGPNTEAFF few - TRBJ1-1 TRBV29-1
TGTGCCAGCAGCTCCTCATACCCCAGGGGGCAAGCTTTCTTT CASSSSYPRGQAFF - TRBD1 TRBJ1-1 TRBV13